This T cell receptor (beta chain) is from a study of blood T cell repertoires in COVID-19. The germline V gene has CDR1 MNHNS and CDR2 SASEGT. V shed 0 bases, J shed 6 bases, and the junction held 6 bases outside the gene matches. The CDR3 extends over 15 amino acids. Sequencing used immunoSEQ multiplex PCR; TCRdb keeps in-frame clones, though not all of them. The table has 65,000 to 90,000 clones, over 75% seen once. The source of this sequence is a human donor in a cohort sampled during active COVID-19. The rearrangement uses TRBV6-1 and TRBJ2-7, with TRBD1 identical over 9 bases. The material sequenced was peripheral blood. The chain's CDR3 is CASSEALQGAGEQYF. The CDR3 DNA reads as TGTGCCAGCAGTGAAGCTCTACAGGGGGCGGGCGAGCAGTACTTC.